This T cell receptor (beta chain) was captured in a study of blood T cell repertoires in COVID-19. The CDR3 runs to 12 residues. The germline CDR1 and CDR2 sequences are MNHNS and SASEGT. The V end was cut by 2 bases, the J end by 12 bases, with 10 bases between. Using immunoSEQ multiplex PCR, the repertoire was profiled, and TCRdb retains in-frame clones only, with some absent. The table lists about 190,000 clones, roughly 80% of them singletons. This clonotype originated in a man in his forties or fifties who had recovered from COVID-19. Sequenced material: peripheral blood. This sequence joins TRBV6-1 and TRBJ2-2, with D perhaps matching TRBD1 (5 bases). CDR3 region: CASSEIRDKLFF. The DNA of the CDR3 is TGTGCCAGCAGTGAAATCAGGGATAAGCTGTTTTTT.